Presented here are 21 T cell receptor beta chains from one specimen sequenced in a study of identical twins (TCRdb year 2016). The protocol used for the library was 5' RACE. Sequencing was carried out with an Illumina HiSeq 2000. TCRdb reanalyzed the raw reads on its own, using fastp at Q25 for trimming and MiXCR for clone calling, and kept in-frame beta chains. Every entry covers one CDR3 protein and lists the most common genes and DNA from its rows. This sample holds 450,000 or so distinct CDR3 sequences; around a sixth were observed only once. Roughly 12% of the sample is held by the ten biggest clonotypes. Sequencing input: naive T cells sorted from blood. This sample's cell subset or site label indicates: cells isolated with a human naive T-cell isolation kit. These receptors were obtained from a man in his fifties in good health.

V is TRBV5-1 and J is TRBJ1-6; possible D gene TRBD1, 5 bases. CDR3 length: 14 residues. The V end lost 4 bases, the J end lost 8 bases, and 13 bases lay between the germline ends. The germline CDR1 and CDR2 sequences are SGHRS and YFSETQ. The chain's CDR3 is CASSQVGGDSPLHF. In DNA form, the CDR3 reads TGCGCCAGCAGCCAGGTGGGAGGGGATTCACCCCTCCACTTT.

CDR3 residues: CASTDNEQFF. Written as DNA, the CDR3 is TGTGCCAGCACCGACAATGAGCAGTTCTTC. V usage is TRBV21-1 and J usage is TRBJ2-1. TRBV21-1 is labeled a pseudogene. The CDR3 extends over 10 amino acids.

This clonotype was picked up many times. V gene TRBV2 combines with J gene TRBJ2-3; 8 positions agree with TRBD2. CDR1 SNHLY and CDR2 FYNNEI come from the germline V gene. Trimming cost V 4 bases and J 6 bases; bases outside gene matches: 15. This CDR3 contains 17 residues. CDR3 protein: CASSGRLALGAVDTQYF. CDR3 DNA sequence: TGTGCCAGCAGTGGAAGACTAGCGTTAGGGGCAGTCGATACGCAGTATTTT.

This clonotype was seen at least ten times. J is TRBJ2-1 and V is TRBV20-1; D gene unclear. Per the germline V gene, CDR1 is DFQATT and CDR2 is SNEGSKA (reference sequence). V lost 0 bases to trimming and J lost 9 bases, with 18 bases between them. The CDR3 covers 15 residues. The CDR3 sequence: CSARERSVMSGEQFF. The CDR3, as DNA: TGCAGTGCTAGAGAGCGGAGCGTAATGTCGGGTGAGCAGTTCTTC.

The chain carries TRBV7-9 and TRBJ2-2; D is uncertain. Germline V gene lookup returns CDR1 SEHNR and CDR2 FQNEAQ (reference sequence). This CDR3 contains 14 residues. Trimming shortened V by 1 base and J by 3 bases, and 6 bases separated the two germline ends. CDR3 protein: CASSLDTDTGELFF. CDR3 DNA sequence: TGTGCCAGCAGCTTAGATACGGACACCGGGGAGCTGTTTTTT.

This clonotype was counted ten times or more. The CDR3 region has the DNA TGCGCCAGCAGCCAAGAGGACAGGGTATACGAGCAGTACTTC. Its translation is CASSQEDRVYEQYF. This rearrangement joins TRBV4-3 to TRBJ2-7, with 8 bases matching TRBD1. The CDR3 extends over 14 amino acids. Per germline, CDR1 LGHNA and CDR2 YSLEER. With V trimmed by 0 bases and J by 4 bases, 2 bases remained unmatched.

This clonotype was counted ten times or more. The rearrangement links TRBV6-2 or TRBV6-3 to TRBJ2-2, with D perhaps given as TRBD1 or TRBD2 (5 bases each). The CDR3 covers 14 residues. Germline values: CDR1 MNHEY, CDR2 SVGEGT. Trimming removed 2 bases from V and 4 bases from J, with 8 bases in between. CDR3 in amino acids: CASSYGTSTGELFF. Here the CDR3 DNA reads TGTGCCAGCAGTTACGGGACCTCCACCGGGGAGCTGTTTTTT.

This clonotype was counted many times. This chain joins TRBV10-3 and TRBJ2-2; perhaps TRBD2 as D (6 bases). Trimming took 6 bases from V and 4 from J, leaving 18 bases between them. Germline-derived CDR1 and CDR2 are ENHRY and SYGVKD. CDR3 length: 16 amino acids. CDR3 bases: TGTGCCATCAGGCCGGAGAAGGAGGGCAGCACCGGGGAGCTGTTTTTT. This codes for CAIRPEKEGSTGELFF.

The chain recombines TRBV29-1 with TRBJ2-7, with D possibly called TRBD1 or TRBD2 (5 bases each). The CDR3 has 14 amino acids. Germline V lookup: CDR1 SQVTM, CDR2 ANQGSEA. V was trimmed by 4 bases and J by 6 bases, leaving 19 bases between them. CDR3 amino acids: CSVVPGSAGTEQYF. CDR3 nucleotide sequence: TGCAGCGTTGTCCCGGGTTCCGCTGGGACCGAGCAGTACTTC.

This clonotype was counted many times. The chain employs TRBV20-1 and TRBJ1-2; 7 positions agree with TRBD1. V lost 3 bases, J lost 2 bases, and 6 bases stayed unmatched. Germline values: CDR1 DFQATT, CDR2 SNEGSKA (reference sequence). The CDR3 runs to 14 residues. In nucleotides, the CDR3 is TGCAGTGCTAGCGTTACGGGACAGAACTATGGCTACACCTTC. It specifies CSASVTGQNYGYTF.

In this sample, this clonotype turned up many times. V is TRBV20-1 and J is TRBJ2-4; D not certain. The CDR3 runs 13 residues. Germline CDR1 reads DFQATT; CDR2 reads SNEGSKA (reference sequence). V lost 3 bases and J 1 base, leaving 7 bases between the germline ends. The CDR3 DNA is TGCAGTGCTAGTAAAGCCGCCAAAAACATTCAGTACTTC. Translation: CSASKAAKNIQYF.

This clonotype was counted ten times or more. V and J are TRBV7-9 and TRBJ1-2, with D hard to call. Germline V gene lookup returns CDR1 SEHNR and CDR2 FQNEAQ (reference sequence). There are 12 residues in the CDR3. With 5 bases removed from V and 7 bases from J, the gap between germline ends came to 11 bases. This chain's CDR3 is CASSPSEVGYTF. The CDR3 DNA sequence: TGTGCCAGCAGCCCCTCTGAGGTTGGCTACACCTTC.

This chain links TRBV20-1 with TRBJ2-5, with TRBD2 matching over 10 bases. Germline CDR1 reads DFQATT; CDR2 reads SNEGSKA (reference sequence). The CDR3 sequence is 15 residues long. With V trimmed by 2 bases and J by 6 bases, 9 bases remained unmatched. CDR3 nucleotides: TGCAGTGCTAGAAGGCTAGCGGGGGAGAGAAAGACCCAGTACTTC. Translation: CSARRLAGERKTQYF.

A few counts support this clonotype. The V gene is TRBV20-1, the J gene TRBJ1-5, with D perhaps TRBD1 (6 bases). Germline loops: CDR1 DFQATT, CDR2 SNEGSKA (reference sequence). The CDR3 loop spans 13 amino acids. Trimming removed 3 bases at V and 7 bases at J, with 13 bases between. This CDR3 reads CSARRGGEQPQHF. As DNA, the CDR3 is TGCAGTGCTAGGAGGGGGGGCGAGCAGCCCCAGCATTTT.

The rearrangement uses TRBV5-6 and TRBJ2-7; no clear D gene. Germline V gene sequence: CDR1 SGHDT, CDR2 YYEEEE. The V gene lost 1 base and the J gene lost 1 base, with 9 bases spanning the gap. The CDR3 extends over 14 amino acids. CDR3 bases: TGTGCCAGCAGCTTGCGTGGCCAATCCTACGAGCAGTACTTC. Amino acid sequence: CASSLRGQSYEQYF.

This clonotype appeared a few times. The CDR3 loop reads CASSSTGNSNQPQHF. The CDR3 DNA sequence: TGTGCCAGCAGCTCGACAGGGAATAGCAATCAGCCCCAGCATTTT. The gene calls are TRBV7-2 and TRBJ1-5; TRBD1 agrees at 7 bases. The germline V gene encodes CDR1 SGHTA and CDR2 FQGNSA. Trimming at V came to 4 bases and at J to 0 bases, leaving 3 bases not matched to a gene. The CDR3 sequence is 15 residues long. Full variable domain (rest looked up from reference TRBV7-2 and TRBJ1-5): GAGVSQSPSNKVTEKGKDVELRCDPISGHTALYWYRQSLGQGLEFLIYFQGNSAPDKSGLPSDRFSAERTGGSVSTLTIQRTQQEDSAVYLCASSSTGNSNQPQHFGDGTRLSIL.

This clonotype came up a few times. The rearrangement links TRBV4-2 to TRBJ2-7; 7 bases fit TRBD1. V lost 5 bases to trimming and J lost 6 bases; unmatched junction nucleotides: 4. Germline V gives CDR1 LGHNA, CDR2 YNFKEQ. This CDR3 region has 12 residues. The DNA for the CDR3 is TGTGCCAGCAGCGACAGGGTCGGCGAGCAGTACTTC. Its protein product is CASSDRVGEQYF.

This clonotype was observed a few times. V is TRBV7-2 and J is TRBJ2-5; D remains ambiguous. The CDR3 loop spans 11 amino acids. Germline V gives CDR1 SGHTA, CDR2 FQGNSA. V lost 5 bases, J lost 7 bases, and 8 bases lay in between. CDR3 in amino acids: CASSTRGTQYF. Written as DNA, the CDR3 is TGTGCCAGCAGCACAAGAGGGACCCAGTACTTC.

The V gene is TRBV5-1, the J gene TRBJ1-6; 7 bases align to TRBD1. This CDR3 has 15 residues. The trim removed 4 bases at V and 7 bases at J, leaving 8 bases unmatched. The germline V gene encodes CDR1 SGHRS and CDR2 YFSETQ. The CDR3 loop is CASSRTGTENSPLHF. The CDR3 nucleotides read TGCGCCAGCAGCCGGACCGGGACAGAAAATTCACCCCTCCACTTT.

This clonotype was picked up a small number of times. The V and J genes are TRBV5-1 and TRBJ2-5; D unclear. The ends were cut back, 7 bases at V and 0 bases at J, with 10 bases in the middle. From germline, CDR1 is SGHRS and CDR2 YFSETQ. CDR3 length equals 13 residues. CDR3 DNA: TGCGCCAGCGGTCGACATAACCAAGAGACCCAGTACTTC. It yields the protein CASGRHNQETQYF.

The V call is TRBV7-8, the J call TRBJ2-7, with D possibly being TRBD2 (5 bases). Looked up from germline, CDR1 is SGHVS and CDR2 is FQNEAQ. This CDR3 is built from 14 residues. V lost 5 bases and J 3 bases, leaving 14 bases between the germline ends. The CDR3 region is CASSPRLDFYEQYF. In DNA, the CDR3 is TGTGCCAGCAGCCCTAGGCTGGACTTCTACGAGCAGTACTTC. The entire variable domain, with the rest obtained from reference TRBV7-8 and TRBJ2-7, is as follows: GAGVSQSPRYKVAKRGQDVALRCDPISGHVSLFWYQQALGQGPEFLTYFQNEAQLDKSGLPSDRFFAERPEGSVSTLKIQRTQQEDSAVYLCASSPRLDFYEQYFGPGTRLTVT.